Following are 6 T cell receptor beta chains from one sample sequenced in a study of Ad26.COV2.S vaccination and SARS-CoV-2 variants. Sequencing used immunoSEQ multiplex PCR; TCRdb keeps in-frame clones, though not all of them. Here the sample spans approximately 250,000 clones, 87% being singletons. Treatment specified: some 20 received Ad26.COV2.S at low or high dose, single or two shots; roughly 5 received placebo; per-sample allocation not given. Day 63 after the first vaccine or placebo injection was the time point for sampling. Sample: peripheral blood, taken in a trial of Ad26.COV2.S vaccine versus placebo. These receptors all come from a person aged 18 to 59 who received the Ad26.COV2.S COVID-19 vaccine or a placebo.

The chain recombines TRBV5-1 with TRBJ1-2; TRBD1 matches at 8 bases. CDR1 is SGHRS and CDR2 is YFSETQ in the germline V gene. The V gene end was trimmed by 4 bases and the J gene end by 5 bases; junction bases not matched to a gene: 10. The length of the CDR3 is 15 residues. This chain's CDR3 is CASSPQAGGAYGYTF. The DNA for the CDR3 is TGCGCCAGCAGCCCGCAGGCAGGGGGCGCATATGGCTACACCTTC.

V usage is TRBV10-3 and J usage is TRBJ1-2; D possibly corresponds to TRBD1 (6 bases). The length of the CDR3 is 13 residues. Germline CDR1 and CDR2: ENHRY and SYGVKD. V dropped 5 bases and J dropped 4 bases, with 11 bases sitting between them. Here the CDR3 reads CAISSTGFYGYTF. Written as DNA, the CDR3 is TGTGCCATCAGTTCCACAGGGTTCTATGGCTACACCTTC.

This clone was observed many times. V usage is TRBV4-3 and J usage is TRBJ2-7; tentative D call: TRBD2 (6 bases). This CDR3 region has 16 residues. Trimming left V 0 bases short and J 7 bases short, with 19 bases between. Germline assignment: CDR1 LGHNA and CDR2 YSLEER. The CDR3 nucleotides read TGCGCCAGCAGCCAAGATGTAGGCGGGGAGTCGGGTGAGCAGTACTTC. Translating gives CASSQDVGGESGEQYF.

This chain joins TRBV5-1 and TRBJ2-4; 13 nucleotides line up with TRBD2. V was pared by 2 bases and J by 10 bases, with 6 bases of the junction left unmatched. Germline values: CDR1 SGHRS, CDR2 YFSETQ. The CDR3 is 15 amino acids. CDR3 region: CASSFGLAGDRIQYF. The CDR3 DNA reads TGCGCCAGCAGCTTCGGACTAGCGGGAGATAGAATTCAGTACTTC.

The rearrangement links TRBV19 to TRBJ2-3; 7 nucleotides align to TRBD2. The length of the CDR3 is 16 residues. Germline V gene lookup returns CDR1 LNHDA and CDR2 SQIVND (reference sequence). Trimming took 5 bases from V and 3 from J; bases not matched to a gene: 11. The CDR3 nucleotides are TGTGCCAGTAGTTATGGGGCGGGAGTGGTGACAGATACGCAGTATTTT. Its protein is CASSYGAGVVTDTQYF.

Turning to this clone: Distinct nucleotide sequences in the sample also encode this CDR3. The V call is TRBV18, the J call TRBJ1-1; TRBD1 might be the D (5 bases). The V end lost 6 bases, the J end lost 1 base, and 12 bases lay between the germline ends. Germline V gives CDR1 KGHSH, CDR2 LQKENI. The CDR3 is 14 residues long. In DNA form, the CDR3 reads TGTGCCAGCTCTCCAGGGAGGGGGAACACTGAAGCTTTCTTT. This translates into CASSPGRGNTEAFF.